This TCR beta chain stems from a study of identical twins. Overall study results and limits: Donors were not followed over many years; analysis was cross-sectional. Because invariant MAIT and iNKT cells could be present, zero-insertion analyses could be partly confounded. Within beta out-of-frame sequences, the excess sharing observed between twins was weaker. Out-of-frame alpha sequences that twins shared showed excess low generation probability.

MiXCR, applied by TCRdb to the 5' RACE reads, yields one record per CDR3 protein. In the table there are about 700,000 distinct CDR3 sequences, approximately 6.1% of which are singletons. This clonotype was observed many times. The antigen is not known. The CDR3 is 14 amino acids. The V and J ends lost 3 bases and 0 bases respectively, with 6 bases between them. The TCR comes from a young man in good health. Sequenced: naive T cells sorted from blood. This chain uses TRBV12-3 or TRBV12-4 with TRBJ1-5; D is undetermined. The CDR3 bases are TGTGCCAGCAGTTTGGACCATAGCAATCAGCCCCAGCATTTT. It codes for CASSLDHSNQPQHF.